This T cell receptor (beta chain) stems from a study of identical twins. This CDR3 spans 12 amino acids. Germline V gene sequence: CDR1 DFQATT, CDR2 SNEGSKA (reference sequence). With 4 bases removed from V and 7 bases from J, the gap between germline ends came to 11 bases. To note about this clonotype: Its target is unknown.

TCRdb independently ran MiXCR on the 5' RACE reads; one entry per CDR3 protein. The sample shows 450,000 or so distinct CDR3 sequences, around 24% of them seen only once. Study findings and constraints: Out-of-frame alpha sequences shared by twins showed excess low generation probability.

These data were also filed under a second study, of T cells expressing NK-cell markers. Turning to that study: In several donors, dominant clonotypes made up about 25-60.1% of CD3+CD56-NKG2C+ cells.

The receptor's source is a woman younger than 35 in good health. Sequencing was performed on CD4+ T cells sorted from blood. The chain carries TRBV20-1 and TRBJ1-5; D possibly corresponds to TRBD1 (6 bases). In DNA, the CDR3 is TGCAGTGCTACGTCGGACAGACAGCCCCAGCATTTT. This translates into CSATSDRQPQHF.